Below are 13 T cell receptor beta chains sequenced from a single sample in a study of brain T cells in children with intractable seizures. Profiling relied on immunoSEQ multiplex PCR, and the TCRdb table lists in-frame clones only, not all of them. The data contain a few hundred thousand clones, 93% of them seen just once; the ten biggest clones take up 4.5% to 7%. Time point specified: blood from clinic visit 5 months post-surgery; TSC patient then seizure free. The sample consisted of peripheral blood, taken about 5 months after surgery. Receptor source: a boy younger than two with tuberous sclerosis and intractable seizures.

The chain joins TRBV7-3 to TRBJ2-3; weak D call: TRBD1 (7 bases). V lost 2 bases and J lost 7, with 10 bases in between. The CDR3 consists of 13 residues. Germline CDR1 SGHTA, CDR2 FQGTGA. The CDR3 protein is CASSLWRGHTQYF. The DNA of the CDR3 is TGTGCCAGCAGCTTATGGAGGGGGCATACGCAGTATTTT.

The table lists this clone with a few counts. The rearrangement joins TRBV6-5 to TRBJ2-2; D is unresolved. Trimming removed 5 bases at V and 6 bases at J, with 16 bases between. Germline values: CDR1 MNHEY, CDR2 SVGAGI. The CDR3 spans 15 residues. The CDR3 sequence: CASSTGLIIPGELFF. The CDR3 DNA is TGTGCCAGCAGTACGGGTCTTATTATCCCCGGGGAGCTGTTTTTT.

V gene TRBV19 combines with J gene TRBJ2-1, with TRBD2 matching over 7 bases. V shed 3 bases, J shed 8 bases, and the junction held 10 bases outside the gene matches. The CDR3 length is 15 residues. Germline V gives CDR1 LNHDA, CDR2 SQIVND (reference sequence). DNA for the CDR3: TGTGCCAGTAGTATTGGCGGGAGTTTTAGTTATGAGCAGTTCTTC. It is translated as CASSIGGSFSYEQFF.

V gene TRBV6-5 combines with J gene TRBJ2-5; 8 bases are a match to TRBD2. V lost 2 bases, J lost 5 bases, and 7 bases stayed unmatched. The CDR3 runs 15 residues. Germline V lookup: CDR1 MNHEY, CDR2 SVGAGI. The DNA for the CDR3 is TGTGCCAGCAGTTACCGGGAGGGGATCGGGGAGACCCAGTACTTC. Its translation: CASSYREGIGETQYF.

V is TRBV13 and J is TRBJ1-6, with 9 bases identical to TRBD1. The CDR3 covers 15 residues. Trimming cost V 3 bases and J 7 bases; bases outside gene matches: 4. CDR1 PRHDT and CDR2 FYEKMQ come from the germline V gene (reference sequence). CDR3 coding DNA: TGTGCCAGCAGCTTTCGGGACAGGGCGAATTCACCCCTCCACTTT. The encoded protein is CASSFRDRANSPLHF.

This rearrangement joins TRBV30 to TRBJ2-2, with D uncertain. Germline V gene sequence: CDR1 GTSNPN, CDR2 SVGIG (reference sequence). This CDR3 has 16 residues. The ends were cut back, 4 bases at V and 0 bases at J, with 15 bases in the middle. CDR3 protein: CAWNGDTGPNTGELFF. The CDR3 DNA is TGTGCCTGGAACGGTGACACCGGCCCGAACACCGGGGAGCTGTTTTTT. Using reference TRBV30 and TRBJ2-2 for the parts outside the CDR3, the full variable domain is SQTIHQWPATLVQPVGSPLSLECTVEGTSNPNLYWYRQAAGRGLQLLFYSVGIGQISSEVPQNLSASRPQDRQFILSSKKLLLSDSGFYLCAWNGDTGPNTGELFFGEGSRLTVL.

The V gene is TRBV7-6, the J gene TRBJ2-7, with 8 bases that match TRBD1. With 4 bases clipped from V and 5 bases from J, the junction kept 10 bases outside the gene matches. This CDR3 comprises 15 residues. CDR1 and CDR2 from the germline V gene are SGHVS and FNYEAQ. The DNA for the CDR3 is TGTGCCAGCAGCTATAACGTCAGGGGGCGTGACGAGCAGTACTTC. Protein product: CASSYNVRGRDEQYF.

The rearrangement joins TRBV27 to TRBJ1-1; D is unclear. Germline V gene lookup returns CDR1 MNHEY and CDR2 SMNVEV (reference sequence). The CDR3 is 16 residues long. Deletions cut 8 bases from V and 0 bases from J, with 19 bases between. The CDR3 DNA follows: TGTGCCAGCTCCCGTTCGAAAAACCGAATGAACACTGAAGCTTTCTTT. This codes for CASSRSKNRMNTEAFF.

With respect to this clone: Other DNA sequences from this sample encode an identical CDR3 as well. The CDR3 DNA sequence: TGTGCCAGCAGTCGGACTAGCGGGAGCTACGAGCAGTACTTC. Encoded protein: CASSRTSGSYEQYF. The V call is TRBV11-2, the J call TRBJ2-7, with 13 positions matching TRBD2. The V gene's germline CDR1 is SGHAT and CDR2 FQNNGV. The V segment lost 6 bases and the J segment 3 bases; nucleotides outside the gene matches: 2. There are 14 residues in the CDR3.

The CDR3 bases are TGCGCCAGCACCCCTGGAAACTCTGGAAACACCATATATTTT. Its translation: CASTPGNSGNTIYF. V usage is TRBV10-1 and J usage is TRBJ1-3; D gene ambiguous. The CDR3 length is 14 residues. Germline lookup yields CDR1 WNHNN and CDR2 SYGVQD (reference sequence). Trimming stripped 7 bases from V and 0 bases from J, with 10 bases between.

The chain is built from TRBV5-1 and TRBJ2-7, with TRBD2 identical over 15 bases. CDR1 SGHRS and CDR2 YFSETQ come from the germline V gene. The J segment lost 0 bases and the V segment lost 4 bases, leaving 17 bases of the junction unmatched. This CDR3 spans 21 amino acids. The CDR3 is CASSLKGLAGGVPPSSYEQYF. CDR3 nucleotide sequence: TGCGCCAGCAGCCTAAAGGGACTAGCGGGAGGAGTCCCCCCAAGCTCCTACGAGCAGTACTTC.

For this clone: One junction end disagrees with the germline gene, perhaps due to a read error. The DNA for the CDR3 is TGTGCCGGCAGCAATAGCCGAGAGACCCAGTACTTC. Amino acids: CAGSNSRETQYF. The chain employs TRBV6-5 and TRBJ2-5; D gene unclear. CDR1 is MNHEY, CDR2 SVGAGI, per germline. This CDR3 has 12 amino acids.

This clone showed up just once. This chain joins TRBV6-5 and TRBJ2-7; the D gene is possibly TRBD2 (7 bases). The CDR3 runs to 13 residues. V lost 7 bases to trimming and J lost 5 bases, with 15 bases between them. In germline, CDR1 is MNHEY, CDR2 SVGAGI. The chain's CDR3 is CASTPPGGHEQYF. The CDR3 bases are TGTGCCAGCACCCCGCCCGGGGGGCACGAGCAGTACTTC.